The 15 T cell receptor beta chains in this list originate from one sample, sequenced in a study of blood T cell repertoires in COVID-19. The protocol was immunoSEQ multiplex PCR, while the TCRdb copy is restricted to in-frame clones and leaves out a portion. In the table there are around 99,000 clones, more than 65% of which are singletons. Sequencing input: peripheral blood. Receptor source: a woman aged 80 or over with active or convalescent COVID-19.

The chain has TRBV21-1 and TRBJ2-7; the table's TRBD1 call for D was not verified on the DNA. TRBV21-1 is described as a pseudogene. The length of the CDR3 is 18 residues. The CDR3 sequence: CASSTPGPRLTGSYEQYF. The CDR3 nucleotides read TGTGCCAGCAGCACGCCCGGGCCGAGGTTGACAGGGTCCTACGAGCAGTACTTC.

This sequence joins TRBV4-2 and TRBJ1-4, with 10 positions matching TRBD1. V lost 5 bases and J lost 6; bases outside the gene matches: 9. The length of the CDR3 is 16 residues. Germline V gene sequence: CDR1 LGHNA, CDR2 YNFKEQ. CDR3 nucleotides: TGTGCCAGCAGCTGGGACAGGGGTCGCCAGCATGAAAAACTGTTTTTT. Its protein product is CASSWDRGRQHEKLFF.

Ten or more counts support this clone. The rearrangement joins TRBV28 to TRBJ1-1; D unresolved. The CDR3 spans 13 residues. Germline lookup yields CDR1 MDHEN and CDR2 SYDVKM. V shed 5 bases and J shed 5 bases, with 12 bases lying between them. CDR3 in amino acids: CASSPAGKTEAFF. DNA for the CDR3: TGTGCCAGCAGTCCGGCAGGCAAAACTGAAGCTTTCTTT.

V gene TRBV7-8 combines with J gene TRBJ2-2; possible D gene TRBD1, 5 bases. The CDR3 consists of 16 residues. Trimming pared 2 bases from V and 5 bases from J, leaving 15 bases between. CDR1 is SGHVS, CDR2 FQNEAQ, per germline. The CDR3 region is CASSLRGDRITGELFF. DNA for the CDR3: TGTGCCAGCAGCTTAAGAGGAGACAGAATAACCGGGGAGCTGTTTTTT. The full variable domain, completed using reference TRBV7-8 and TRBJ2-2, is GAGVSQSPRYKVAKRGQDVALRCDPISGHVSLFWYQQALGQGPEFLTYFQNEAQLDKSGLPSDRFFAERPEGSVSTLKIQRTQQEDSAVYLCASSLRGDRITGELFFGEGSRLTVL.

The gene calls are TRBV9 and TRBJ2-2, with TRBD1 as a possible D gene (6 bases). Germline V lookup: CDR1 SGDLS, CDR2 YYNGEE. This CDR3 is 17 amino acids long. V was cut by 0 bases and J by 4 bases, with 16 bases left in between. The CDR3 here is CASSVATWGPGTGELFF. CDR3 DNA: TGTGCCAGCAGCGTAGCTACTTGGGGGCCGGGCACCGGGGAGCTGTTTTTT.

The chain recombines TRBV11-2 with TRBJ1-4; possible D gene TRBD1, 5 bases. Looked up from germline, CDR1 is SGHAT and CDR2 is FQNNGV. Trimming took off 5 bases at V and 1 base at J, with 11 bases between the two ends. The CDR3 loop spans 15 amino acids. In DNA, the CDR3 is TGTGCCAGCAGCCTGGGGCCAGGAACTAATGAAAAACTGTTTTTT. Its translation: CASSLGPGTNEKLFF.

This chain connects TRBV28 to TRBJ1-1, with 9 bases lining up with TRBD1. Germline V CDR1 and CDR2: MDHEN, SYDVKM. This CDR3 contains 12 residues. J gave up 8 bases and V 10 bases, and 8 bases lay outside the gene matches. This CDR3 reads CATGQGPIEAFF. DNA of the CDR3: TGTGCCACCGGACAGGGGCCCATCGAAGCTTTCTTT. The whole variable domain, filled in from reference TRBV28 and TRBJ1-1, reads DVKVTQSSRYLVKRTGEKVFLECVQDMDHENMFWYRQDPGLGLRLIYFSYDVKMKEKGDIPEGYSVSREKKERFSLILESASTNQTSMYLCATGQGPIEAFFGQGTRLTVV.

The rearrangement uses TRBV13 and TRBJ2-1; TRBD2 is a possible D gene (6 bases). The CDR3 has 13 amino acids. CDR1 and CDR2 from the germline V gene are PRHDT and FYEKMQ (reference sequence). Trimming cost V 6 bases and J 12 bases, with 18 bases left between them. CDR3 DNA sequence: TGTGCCAGCAGTCTAGGGCTGGGGGGATGGCAGTTCTTC. This translates into CASSLGLGGWQFF.

This clone was counted once. The rearrangement uses TRBV6-5 and TRBJ2-1; TRBD2 aligns across 12 bases. The CDR3 is 15 amino acids. The V gene end was trimmed by 4 bases and the J gene end by 8 bases; junction bases not matched to a gene: 6. Germline CDR1 reads MNHEY; CDR2 reads SVGAGI. The CDR3 nucleotides read TGTGCCAGCAGTTCAACTAGCGGGAGGATATATGAGCAGTTCTTC. It translates to CASSSTSGRIYEQFF.

The chain carries TRBV6-6 and TRBJ1-6; D uncertain. This CDR3 has 13 amino acids. Germline V gene data show CDR1 as MNHNY and CDR2 as SVGAGI (reference sequence). V lost 4 bases to trimming and J lost 7 bases, with 8 bases between them. CDR3 in DNA: TGTGCCAGCAGTTCGCCAGAAAATTCACCCCTCCACTTT. This sequence encodes CASSSPENSPLHF.

The chain joins TRBV7-9 to TRBJ1-5; 8 positions match TRBD1. The junction had 1 base not matched to a gene; V was cut back by 8 bases and J by 4 bases. Germline V lookup: CDR1 SEHNR, CDR2 FQNEAQ (reference sequence). This CDR3 is 12 amino acids long. CDR3 DNA sequence: TGTGCCAGCGGACAGGGTAATCAGCCCCAGCATTTT. Translating gives CASGQGNQPQHF.

A word on this clone: Mismatch with germline at one junction end may stem from a read error. The gene calls are TRBV2 and TRBJ2-7; TRBD2 agrees at 8 bases. Germline V gives CDR1 SNHLY, CDR2 FYNNEI. This CDR3 region has 13 residues. CDR3 loop: CASSGGTSNEQYF. The CDR3 region has the DNA TGTGCCTCCTCGGGGGGGACCTCCAACGAGCAGTACTTC.

This clone was found once. This rearrangement joins TRBV10-2 to TRBJ1-2; TRBD1 might be the D (6 bases). V was clipped by 5 bases and J by 4 bases, with 17 bases between them. This CDR3 has 15 residues. Germline-derived CDR1 and CDR2 are WSHSY and SAAADI. In DNA form, the CDR3 reads TGCGCCAGCAGTTTGACTGGACAGCCACCCTATGGCTACACCTTC. This encodes CASSLTGQPPYGYTF.

This chain uses TRBV7-6 with TRBJ2-5; D possibly corresponds to TRBD1 (6 bases). V was cut by 5 bases and J by 5 bases, with 27 bases left in between. The CDR3 length is 18 residues. CDR1 and CDR2 (germline): SGHVS, FNYEAQ. In DNA, the CDR3 is TGTGCCAGCAGCGGGTTAAGTGGAACAGGGAACTTCGGTGAGACCCAGTACTTC. It is translated as CASSGLSGTGNFGETQYF.

The rearrangement uses TRBV2 and TRBJ2-5, with 8 bases identical to TRBD1. The V and J ends lost 7 bases and 3 bases, in that order; junction bases with no gene match: 7. In germline, CDR1 is SNHLY, CDR2 FYNNEI. The CDR3 sequence is 14 residues long. The CDR3 loop is CASTGQGPEETQYF. CDR3 bases: TGTGCCAGCACCGGACAGGGACCAGAAGAGACCCAGTACTTC.